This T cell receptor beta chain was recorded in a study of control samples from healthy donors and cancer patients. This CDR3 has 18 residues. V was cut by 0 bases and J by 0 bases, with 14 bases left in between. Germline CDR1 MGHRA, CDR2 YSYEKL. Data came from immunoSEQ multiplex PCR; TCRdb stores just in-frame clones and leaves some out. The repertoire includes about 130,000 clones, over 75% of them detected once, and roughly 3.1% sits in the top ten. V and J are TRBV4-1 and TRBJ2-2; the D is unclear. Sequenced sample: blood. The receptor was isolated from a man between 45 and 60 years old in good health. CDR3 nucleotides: TGCGCCAGCAGCCAAGATGGGAAGTACCGTGCGAACACCGGGGAGCTGTTTTTT. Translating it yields CASSQDGKYRANTGELFF.